This TCR beta chain was captured in a study of prognosis after radiotherapy for stage I lung cancer. The wider study: Stage I non-small cell lung cancer patients were enrolled in Nanjing, China. This enrollment took place between 2018 and early 2019.

The CDR3 runs to 15 residues. Per germline, CDR1 SQVTM and CDR2 ANQGSEA. V was pared by 4 bases and J by 6 bases, with 8 bases of the junction left unmatched. TCR beta CDR3 was amplified from genomic DNA by two-round multiplex PCR. Primers (each specific to one TRBV or TRBJ gene) were used in first-round PCR. TCRdb reanalysed the multiplex PCR reads using MiXCR and keeps one entry per CDR3 protein. The sample records tens of thousands of distinct CDR3 sequences, roughly 39% being singletons. For each of two time points, a roughly 5.8-milliliter draw of peripheral blood was taken. Comments on this clonotype: Possible read error: a much larger clone is one base away.

The origin of this receptor is a donor of 50 years or more with non-small cell lung cancer. The V gene is TRBV29-1, the J gene TRBJ2-1; 11 bases map to TRBD2. The sample consisted of PBMCs, taken before or after stereotactic body radiation therapy (not recorded which). CDR3 amino acids: CSVGQALAGANEQFF. The DNA of the CDR3 is TGCAGCGTTGGCCAGGCACTAGCGGGAGCCAATGAGCAGTTCTTC.